This section outlines one T cell receptor (beta chain) sequence together with its context. J gave up 1 base and V 1 base, and 1 base lay outside the gene matches. Germline loops: CDR1 MGHRA, CDR2 YSYEKL. CDR3 length: 15 amino acids. The source of the sample is a study of blood T cell repertoires in COVID-19. At the level of the study: The United States, Italy and Spain supplied acute and convalescent COVID-19 samples. Sources were T cells, B-cell-depleted T cells, or PBMCs; the material itself was cDNA or gDNA.

Authors' analysis steps: The authors estimated nucleated cell counts from reference gene primer amplification. Clones were sequenced by immunoSEQ multiplex PCR, and TCRdb holds only the in-frame ones, with some missing. V, J and clone size are taken as reported in that table, and D and trimming were inferred from the DNA itself. This table has approximately 94,000 clones, less than 90% appearing once. Input material: peripheral blood. The chain links TRBV4-1 to TRBJ2-4; 7 positions agree with TRBD1. The sequence came from a man between 25 and 39 years old in a cohort sampled during active COVID-19. In DNA, the CDR3 is TGCGCCAGCAGCCAAGTACAGGGGGCCAAAAACATTCAGTACTTC. Protein sequence: CASSQVQGAKNIQYF.